The 19 T cell receptor beta chains below were found in one sample sequenced in a study of vaccination and CD4 T cells after COVID-19. What these receptors recognize is not known. Specified treatment: roughly ten-day PBMC culture with coronavirus spike peptide pools or control peptides (ViraFEST assay). Sequence data for DNA of cultured CD4+ T cells were generated by the Oncomine TCR Beta short-read assay. TCRdb analysed the PCR reads with MiXCR anew, one entry per CDR3 protein. The table includes about 23,000 distinct CDR3 sequences, over 60% detected once. The source was CD4+ T cells from blood, cultured in vitro, collected after SARS-CoV-2 vaccination. Receptor source: a human donor who received a COVID-19 vaccine.

There are a few counts of this clonotype. The rearrangement links TRBV12-3 or TRBV12-4 to TRBJ1-2; 7 nucleotides agree with TRBD1. The CDR3 extends over 13 amino acids. V trimming: 6 bases; J trimming: 2 bases; junction bases outside the gene matches: 3. This CDR3 reads CASRPTGNYGYTF. The CDR3 DNA follows: TGTGCCAGCAGGCCGACAGGGAACTATGGCTACACCTTC.

The chain has TRBV24-1 and TRBJ1-1; D gene uncertain. The germline V gene has CDR1 KGHDR and CDR2 SFDVKD. The CDR3 consists of 13 residues. Trimming stripped 4 bases from V and 11 bases from J, with 16 bases between. CDR3 bases: TGTGCCACCAGTGAACCGGACGGCCTCAAGGCTTTCTTT. Amino acids: CATSEPDGLKAFF.

The gene calls are TRBV19 and TRBJ2-5; 8 positions match TRBD2. CDR3 length equals 14 residues. Trimming took 2 bases from V and 5 from J; bases not matched to a gene: 4. CDR1 is LNHDA, CDR2 SQIVND, per germline (reference sequence). The CDR3 sequence is CASSIRASGETQYF. Here the CDR3 DNA reads TGTGCCAGTAGTATAAGGGCTAGCGGGGAGACCCAGTACTTC.

This chain links TRBV12-3 or TRBV12-4 with TRBJ1-1; the D is unclear. The CDR3 has 13 amino acids. V lost 6 bases, J lost 8 bases, and 16 bases lay in between. Written as DNA, the CDR3 is TGTGCCAGCAGCCCCTGGATAGACAAAGAAGCTTTCTTT. Its translation is CASSPWIDKEAFF.

The rearrangement links TRBV20-1 to TRBJ2-7, with 7 bases aligning to TRBD2. V lost 3 bases to trimming and J lost 6 bases; unmatched junction nucleotides: 11. The germline gives CDR1 DFQATT, CDR2 SNEGSKA (reference sequence). The CDR3 totals 14 residues. The CDR3 region has the DNA TGCAGTGCTAGTGGTCGGACTAGGAATTCCGAGCAGTACTTC. Its translation is CSASGRTRNSEQYF.

This CDR3 is CASSSVSGGPLHF. The CDR3 region has the DNA TGTGCCAGCAGTTCGGTTTCGGGGGGACCCCTCCACTTT. V is TRBV12-3 or TRBV12-4 and J is TRBJ1-6; TRBD1 might be the D (5 bases). The germline V and J ends were trimmed by 4 bases and 12 bases, with 13 bases remaining between them. The CDR3 consists of 13 residues.

The chain has TRBV20-1 and TRBJ2-1, with D unclear. Germline V lookup: CDR1 DFQATT, CDR2 SNEGSKA (reference sequence). This CDR3 region has 12 residues. V was trimmed by 1 base and J by 8 bases, leaving 9 bases between them. CDR3 in amino acids: CSARVASHEQFF. CDR3 sequence (DNA): TGCAGTGCTAGAGTGGCTTCGCATGAGCAGTTCTTC.

The table lists this clonotype with a few counts. The chain joins TRBV6-2 or TRBV6-3 to TRBJ2-3; 7 bases match TRBD1. This CDR3 contains 15 residues. The V segment lost 6 bases and the J segment 2 bases; nucleotides outside the gene matches: 8. The germline V gene has CDR1 MNHEY and CDR2 SVGEGT. CDR3: CASSRTGIHTDTQYF. The CDR3 nucleotides read TGTGCCAGCAGCAGGACAGGTATCCACACAGATACGCAGTATTTT.

The chain combines TRBV7-2 with TRBJ2-7; possible D gene TRBD2, 5 bases. Deletions cut 4 bases from V and 3 bases from J, with 16 bases between. Germline V gives CDR1 SGHTA, CDR2 FQGNSA. This CDR3 spans 15 amino acids. CDR3 bases: TGTGCCAGCAGCTCTATTTCCGGGATGGGCTACGAGCAGTACTTC. Protein: CASSSISGMGYEQYF.

V and J are TRBV23-1 and TRBJ1-2, with D possibly being TRBD1 (6 bases). TRBV23-1 is assigned to the ORF class and has an uncertain function. Trimming shortened V by 3 bases and J by 8 bases, and 10 bases separated the two germline ends. The CDR3 sequence is 12 residues long. CDR3 residues: CASSHGGQGYTF. The CDR3 nucleotides read TGCGCCAGCAGTCACGGGGGGCAGGGCTACACCTTC.

The chain combines TRBV6-2 or TRBV6-3 with TRBJ2-5; D gene unclear. There are 14 residues in the CDR3. Germline V lookup: CDR1 MNHEY, CDR2 SVGEGT. Trimming stripped 3 bases from V and 5 bases from J, with 13 bases between. CDR3 DNA: TGTGCCAGCAGTTATGAGACTGGATCCGAGACCCAGTACTTC. Its protein is CASSYETGSETQYF.

This clonotype was counted between two and nine times. The rearrangement joins TRBV19 to TRBJ1-2, with TRBD1 matching over 10 bases. With 3 bases clipped from V and 4 bases from J, the junction kept 11 bases outside the gene matches. The CDR3 length is 17 residues. The germline CDR1 and CDR2 sequences are LNHDA and SQIVND (reference sequence). The CDR3 loop is CASSMGIRRQGAYGYTF. As DNA, the CDR3 is TGTGCCAGTAGTATGGGGATCCGTCGACAGGGGGCCTATGGCTACACCTTC.

This chain connects TRBV2 to TRBJ2-3, with D possibly being TRBD1 (6 bases). Trimming cost V 6 bases and J 0 bases, with 22 bases left between them. The CDR3 is 18 amino acids. Germline V gene data show CDR1 as SNHLY and CDR2 as FYNNEI. CDR3: CASRTGQRGVSSTDTQYF. CDR3 nucleotide sequence: TGTGCCAGCAGGACAGGACAGCGCGGTGTTTCTAGCACAGATACGCAGTATTTT.

The rearrangement uses TRBV15 and TRBJ1-4; D is unclear. There are 15 residues in the CDR3. CDR1 is LNHNV and CDR2 is YYDKDF in the germline V gene (reference sequence). The V and J ends lost 1 base and 2 bases respectively, with 8 bases between them. CDR3 amino acids: CATSRASATNEKLFF. CDR3 sequence (DNA): TGTGCCACCAGCAGAGCGTCGGCCACTAATGAAAAACTGTTTTTT.

The chain carries TRBV4-1 and TRBJ1-6; 7 positions agree with TRBD1. Germline trimming cut 4 bases from V and 6 bases from J; bases unmatched to any gene: 6. CDR1 and CDR2 from the germline V gene are MGHRA and YSYEKL. The CDR3 sequence is 15 residues long. DNA for the CDR3: TGCGCCAGCAGCCCTCCAGGGGGTTCTAATTCACCCCTCCACTTT. Translated, it gives CASSPPGGSNSPLHF.

The chain recombines TRBV2 with TRBJ1-2; 10 nucleotides agree with TRBD1. Germline V gene sequence: CDR1 SNHLY, CDR2 FYNNEI. The CDR3 is 16 amino acids. V was clipped by 4 bases and J by 6 bases; unmatched bases: 11. CDR3 residues: CASSGTGGLGFDGYTF. For the CDR3, the DNA is TGTGCCAGCAGTGGGACAGGGGGTTTGGGGTTCGATGGCTACACCTTC.

This clonotype was counted a few times. The chain recombines TRBV6-1 with TRBJ1-5; D unresolved. V was cut by 7 bases and J by 4 bases, with 11 bases left in between. CDR3 length: 13 amino acids. Looked up from germline, CDR1 is MNHNS and CDR2 is SASEGT. The CDR3 DNA follows: TGTGCCAGCACCCGGAATGTAAATCAGCCCCAGCATTTT. Encoded protein: CASTRNVNQPQHF.

This chain connects TRBV6-1 to TRBJ2-2; D is possibly TRBD1 (5 bases). V was pared by 7 bases and J by 0 bases, with 6 bases between. This CDR3 is built from 13 residues. Looked up from germline, CDR1 is MNHNS and CDR2 is SASEGT. The CDR3 sequence is CASKGANTGELFF. The CDR3 DNA reads TGTGCCAGCAAAGGGGCGAACACCGGGGAGCTGTTTTTT.

The gene calls are TRBV6-2 or TRBV6-3 and TRBJ1-2; unclear D gene. CDR3 length: 17 residues. With 7 bases removed from V and 3 bases from J, the gap between germline ends came to 24 bases. Germline CDR1 and CDR2: MNHEY and SVGEGT. Here the CDR3 reads CASNSGLTQVMDYGYTF. The CDR3 nucleotides are TGTGCCAGCAACTCAGGACTGACCCAGGTGATGGACTATGGCTACACCTTC.